This record covers a single T cell receptor beta chain. Its antigen is still unknown. These data belong to a study of cytomegalovirus exposure and HLA in healthy donors. On the study more broadly: Earlier, approximately 190 million T cells were analyzed, and 117 million unique TCR beta sequences were found among them. The study's findings and limits: A later analysis found common viral pathogens apparently linked to several of the most significant clusters. Cytomegalovirus-associated TCR beta chains were listed, numbering 164.

The PCR ran on 60 Vbeta and 13 Jbeta primers. The method was immunoSEQ multiplex PCR; TCRdb's version includes in-frame clones alone and lacks a portion of them. The profile shows 200,000 to 250,000 clones, approximately 80% of them singletons. The CDR3 spans 15 residues. Germline CDR1 and CDR2: SQVTM and ANQGSEA. Losses at the gene ends were 4 bases for V and 1 base for J; bases not matched to a gene: 6. The source of this sequence is a woman between 45 and 65 years old in good health and CMV-seropositive. The genes are TRBV29-1 and TRBJ1-1; 10 positions agree with TRBD1. Sequenced input: PBMCs. The CDR3, as DNA: TGCAGCGTTGGAGGGACAGGGGAGGGGAACACTGAAGCTTTCTTT. The encoded protein is CSVGGTGEGNTEAFF.